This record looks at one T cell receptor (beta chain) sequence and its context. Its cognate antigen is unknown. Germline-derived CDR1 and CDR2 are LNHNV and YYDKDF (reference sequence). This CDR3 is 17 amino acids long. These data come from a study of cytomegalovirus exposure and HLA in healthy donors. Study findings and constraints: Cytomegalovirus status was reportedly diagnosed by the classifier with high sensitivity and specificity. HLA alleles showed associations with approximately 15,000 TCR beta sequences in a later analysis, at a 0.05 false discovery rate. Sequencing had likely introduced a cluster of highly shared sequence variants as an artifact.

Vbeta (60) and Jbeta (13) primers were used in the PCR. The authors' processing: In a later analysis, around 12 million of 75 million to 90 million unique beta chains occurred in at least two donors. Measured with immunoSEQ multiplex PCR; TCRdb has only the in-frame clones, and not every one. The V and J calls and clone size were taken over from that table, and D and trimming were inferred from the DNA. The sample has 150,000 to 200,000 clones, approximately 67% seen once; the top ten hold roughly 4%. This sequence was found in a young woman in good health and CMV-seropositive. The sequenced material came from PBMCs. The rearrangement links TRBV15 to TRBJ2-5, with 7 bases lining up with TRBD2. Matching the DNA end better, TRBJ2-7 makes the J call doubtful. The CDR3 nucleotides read TGTGCCACCAGCAGAGGGGTGCTGGGGGGGAGCGCCTACGAGCAGTACTTC. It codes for CATSRGVLGGSAYEQYF.